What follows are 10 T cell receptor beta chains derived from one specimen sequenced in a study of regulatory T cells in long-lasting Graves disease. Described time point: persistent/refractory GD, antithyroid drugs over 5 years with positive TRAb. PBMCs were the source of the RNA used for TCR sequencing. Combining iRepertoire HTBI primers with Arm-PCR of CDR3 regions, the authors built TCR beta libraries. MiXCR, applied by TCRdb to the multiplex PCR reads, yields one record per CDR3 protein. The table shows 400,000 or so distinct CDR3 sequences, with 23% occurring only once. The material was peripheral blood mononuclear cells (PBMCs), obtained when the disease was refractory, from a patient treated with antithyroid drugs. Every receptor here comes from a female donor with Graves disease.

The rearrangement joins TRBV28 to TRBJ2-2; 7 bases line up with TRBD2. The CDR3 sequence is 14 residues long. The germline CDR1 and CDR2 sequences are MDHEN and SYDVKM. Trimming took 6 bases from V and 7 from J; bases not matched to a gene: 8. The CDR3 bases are TGTGCCAGCAGCTTTACAAGGACTAGCGGGGAGCTGTTTTTT. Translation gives CASSFTRTSGELFF.

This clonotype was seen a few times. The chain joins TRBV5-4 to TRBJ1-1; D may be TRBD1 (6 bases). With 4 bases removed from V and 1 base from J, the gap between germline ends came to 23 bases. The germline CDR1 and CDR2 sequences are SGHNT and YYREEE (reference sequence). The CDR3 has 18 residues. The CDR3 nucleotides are TGTGCCAGCAGCCCCGGGACACGTGTCGGGTTGCGGAACACTGAAGCTTTCTTT. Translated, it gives CASSPGTRVGLRNTEAFF.

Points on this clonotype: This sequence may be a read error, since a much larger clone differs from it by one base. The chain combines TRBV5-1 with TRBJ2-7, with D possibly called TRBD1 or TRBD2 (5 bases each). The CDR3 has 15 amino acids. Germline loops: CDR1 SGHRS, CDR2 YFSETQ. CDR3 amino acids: CAGSLRQGPDYEQYF. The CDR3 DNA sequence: TGCGCCGGCAGCTTACGGCAGGGACCTGACTACGAGCAGTACTTC.

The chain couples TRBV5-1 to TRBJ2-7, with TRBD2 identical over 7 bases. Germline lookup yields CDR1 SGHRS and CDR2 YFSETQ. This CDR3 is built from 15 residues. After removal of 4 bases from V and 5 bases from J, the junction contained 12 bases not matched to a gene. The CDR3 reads CASSRELAGRDEQYF. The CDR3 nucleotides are TGCGCCAGCAGCCGGGAGCTCGCAGGGAGGGACGAGCAGTACTTC.

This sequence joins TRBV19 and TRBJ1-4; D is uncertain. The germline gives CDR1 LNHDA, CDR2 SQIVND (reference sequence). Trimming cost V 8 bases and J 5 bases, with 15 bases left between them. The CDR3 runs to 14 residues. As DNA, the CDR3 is TGTGCCAGTGGAGGAGCCGGCCCCAATGAAAAACTGTTTTTT. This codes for CASGGAGPNEKLFF.

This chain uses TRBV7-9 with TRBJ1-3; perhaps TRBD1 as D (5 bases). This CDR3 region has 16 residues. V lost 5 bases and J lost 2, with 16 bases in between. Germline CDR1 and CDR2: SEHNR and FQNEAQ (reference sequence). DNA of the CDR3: TGTGCCAGCAGCCCCCCTGGTTCGGGGGCTGGAAACACCATATATTTT. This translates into CASSPPGSGAGNTIYF.

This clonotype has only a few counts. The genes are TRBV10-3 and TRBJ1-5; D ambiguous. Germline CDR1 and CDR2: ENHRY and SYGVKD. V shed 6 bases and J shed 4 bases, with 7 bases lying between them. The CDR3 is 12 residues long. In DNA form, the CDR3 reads TGTGCCATCAGGCAACCGAATCAGCCCCAGCATTTT. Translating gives CAIRQPNQPQHF.

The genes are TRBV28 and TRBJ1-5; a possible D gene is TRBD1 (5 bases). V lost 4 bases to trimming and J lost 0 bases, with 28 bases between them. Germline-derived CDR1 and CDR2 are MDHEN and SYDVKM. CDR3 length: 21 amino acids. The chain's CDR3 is CASSSTWLRDGSYDSNQPQHF. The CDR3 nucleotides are TGTGCCAGCAGTTCAACCTGGCTCCGGGACGGATCATATGATAGCAATCAGCCCCAGCATTTT.

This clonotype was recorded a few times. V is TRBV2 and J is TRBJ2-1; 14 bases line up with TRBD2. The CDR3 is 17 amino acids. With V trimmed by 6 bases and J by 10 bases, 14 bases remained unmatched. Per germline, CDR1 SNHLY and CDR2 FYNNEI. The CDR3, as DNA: TGTGCCAGCAGCCTAGGGGAGACTAGCGGGAGGGAGGGGGAGCAGTTCTTC. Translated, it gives CASSLGETSGREGEQFF.

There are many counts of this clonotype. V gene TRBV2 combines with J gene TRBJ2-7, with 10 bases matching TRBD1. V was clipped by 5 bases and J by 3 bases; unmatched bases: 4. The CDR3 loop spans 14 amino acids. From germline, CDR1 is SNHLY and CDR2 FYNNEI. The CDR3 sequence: CASSYRTGGYEQYF. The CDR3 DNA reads TGTGCCAGCAGTTATAGGACAGGGGGCTACGAGCAGTACTTC.